These 16 T cell receptor beta chains came from one sample sequenced in a study of OX40 agonist ivuxolimab in advanced cancers. Profiled with immunoSEQ multiplex PCR; TCRdb holds only in-frame clones, not every one. The sample yields 60,000 to 70,000 clones, approximately 86% seen once. The sample here was CD4+ or CD8+ T cells sorted from blood, taken in a trial of the OX40 agonist ivuxolimab. Source of these receptors: an adult with an advanced solid tumor such as melanoma, head and neck, liver or kidney cancer.

The rearrangement uses TRBV30 and TRBJ1-4; D gene uncertain. Trimming took 1 base from V and 0 from J, leaving 6 bases between them. Germline CDR1 GTSNPN, CDR2 SVGIG (reference sequence). The CDR3 sequence is 14 residues long. This CDR3 is CAWSAAATNEKLFF. For the CDR3, the DNA is TGTGCCTGGAGTGCGGCAGCAACTAATGAAAAACTGTTTTTT. The whole variable domain, filled in from reference TRBV30 and TRBJ1-4, reads SQTIHQWPATLVQPVGSPLSLECTVEGTSNPNLYWYRQAAGRGLQLLFYSVGIGQISSEVPQNLSASRPQDRQFILSSKKLLLSDSGFYLCAWSAAATNEKLFFGSGTQLSVL.

The chain couples TRBV9 to TRBJ2-2, with 10 nucleotides matching TRBD2. The V gene end was trimmed by 2 bases and the J gene end by 7 bases; junction bases not matched to a gene: 8. The germline V gene has CDR1 SGDLS and CDR2 YYNGEE. The CDR3 runs 16 residues. The CDR3: CASSVTSGRASGELFF. The CDR3 DNA reads TGTGCCAGCAGCGTTACGAGCGGGAGGGCAAGCGGGGAGCTGTTTTTT.

The genes are TRBV7-6 and TRBJ2-5; D is unresolved. The J call may be wrong; the DNA end is better matched by TRBJ2-7. CDR1 is SGHVS and CDR2 is FNYEAQ in the germline V gene. The length of the CDR3 is 13 residues. The CDR3 loop is CASSLSLGYEQYF. The CDR3 nucleotides read TGTGCCAGCAGCTTATCTCTAGGCTACGAGCAGTACTTC.

The gene calls are TRBV5-1 and TRBJ2-2; D is possibly TRBD1 or TRBD2 (5 bases each). The germline CDR1 and CDR2 sequences are SGHRS and YFSETQ. Trimming stripped 4 bases from V and 8 bases from J, with 18 bases between. This CDR3 is built from 15 residues. The CDR3 sequence: CASSGVVLGEGELFF. Written as DNA, the CDR3 is TGCGCCAGCAGCGGGGTCGTCCTAGGGGAGGGGGAGCTGTTTTTT.

The chain uses TRBV6-5 and TRBJ1-6; possible D gene TRBD1, 6 bases. CDR1 is MNHEY and CDR2 is SVGAGI in the germline V gene. This CDR3 has 15 amino acids. The V end lost 6 bases, the J end lost 6 bases, and 15 bases lay between the germline ends. The CDR3 reads CASSPVQGLNSPLHF. CDR3 DNA sequence: TGTGCCAGCAGCCCGGTACAGGGCCTTAATTCACCCCTCCACTTT.

The chain has TRBV11-2 and TRBJ2-5, with D perhaps TRBD2 (6 bases). V was pared by 2 bases and J by 1 base, with 8 bases between. The CDR3 has 14 residues. CDR1 and CDR2 (germline): SGHAT, FQNNGV. CDR3 amino acids: CASSLNGGQETQYF. The CDR3, as DNA: TGTGCCAGCAGCTTAAACGGGGGCCAAGAGACCCAGTACTTC. The complete variable domain, with remaining parts taken from reference TRBV11-2 and TRBJ2-5, reads EAGVAQSPRYKIIEKRQSVAFWCNPISGHATLYWYQQILGQGPKLLIQFQNNGVVDDSQLPKDRFSAERLKGVDSTLKIQPAKLEDSAVYLCASSLNGGQETQYFGPGTRLLVL.

The chain recombines TRBV4-2 with TRBJ1-4, with D perhaps TRBD1 (5 bases). Germline V gene data show CDR1 as LGHNA and CDR2 as YNFKEQ. V lost 4 bases to trimming and J lost 12 bases, with 18 bases between them. The CDR3 totals 14 residues. In nucleotides, the CDR3 is TGTGCCAGCAGCCCGGGATGGGGGTCCGAGGAACTGTTTTTT. Translated: CASSPGWGSEELFF.

The V and J genes are TRBV5-4 and TRBJ1-4; D is unclear. Trimming shortened V by 3 bases and J by 6 bases, and 15 bases separated the two germline ends. This CDR3 is 15 amino acids long. Germline V gene lookup returns CDR1 SGHNT and CDR2 YYREEE (reference sequence). CDR3 protein: CASSSGLGRDEKLFF. The CDR3 coding sequence is TGTGCCAGCAGCTCGGGTCTAGGGCGGGATGAAAAACTGTTTTTT.

The CDR3 DNA reads as TGTGCCACCCGGGAGATCGCTGGGGGTACGCAGTATTTT. Translation gives CATREIAGGTQYF. The chain has TRBV6-6 and TRBJ2-3, with D perhaps matching TRBD2 (6 bases). This CDR3 has 13 residues. The germline V gene encodes CDR1 MNHNY and CDR2 SVGAGI (reference sequence). V was pared by 10 bases and J by 8 bases, with 19 bases between.

This chain joins TRBV28 and TRBJ1-2; the match to TRBD1 covers 7 bases. V was clipped by 3 bases and J by 2 bases; unmatched bases: 3. Germline loops: CDR1 MDHEN, CDR2 SYDVKM. The CDR3 covers 14 residues. CDR3 bases: TGTGCCAGCAGTTTGGCGACAGGGAACTATGGCTACACCTTC. Translated, it gives CASSLATGNYGYTF.

This sequence joins TRBV4-3 and TRBJ1-4, with a possible D match to TRBD1 (5 bases). This CDR3 is built from 16 residues. V was clipped by 0 bases and J by 5 bases, with 13 bases between them. The germline CDR1 and CDR2 sequences are LGHNA and YSLEER. The CDR3 region is CASSQDRGTQNEKLFF. The CDR3 DNA sequence: TGCGCCAGCAGCCAAGATCGGGGGACCCAAAATGAAAAACTGTTTTTT.

This clone showed up just a few times. The chain combines TRBV19 with TRBJ2-1; 9 bases line up with TRBD1. CDR3 length equals 14 residues. The germline gives CDR1 LNHDA, CDR2 SQIVND (reference sequence). Unmatched junction bases numbered 11, after V lost 10 bases and J lost 7 bases. The CDR3 DNA sequence: TGTGCCACCCGCCCCAGACAGGGGGTGAATGAGCAGTTCTTC. This codes for CATRPRQGVNEQFF.

The gene calls are TRBV7-6 and TRBJ1-3, with a tentative D call TRBD1 (5 bases). Looked up from germline, CDR1 is SGHVS and CDR2 is FNYEAQ. Trimming took off 3 bases at V and 0 bases at J, with 15 bases between the two ends. The CDR3 totals 17 residues. CDR3 amino acids: CASSFGGGPRSGNTIYF. The CDR3 DNA reads TGTGCCAGCAGCTTCGGGGGGGGTCCTCGCTCTGGAAACACCATATATTTT. The full variable domain, rest sourced from reference TRBV7-6 and TRBJ1-3, is GAGVSQSPRYKVTKRGQDVALRCDPISGHVSLYWYRQALGQGPEFLTYFNYEAQQDKSGLPNDRFSAERPEGSISTLTIQRTEQRDSAMYRCASSFGGGPRSGNTIYFGEGSWLTVV.

The V call is TRBV2, the J call TRBJ1-4; a possible D gene is TRBD1 (5 bases). With 5 bases removed from V and 5 bases from J, the gap between germline ends came to 9 bases. CDR3 length: 13 residues. Germline V gene lookup returns CDR1 SNHLY and CDR2 FYNNEI. The CDR3 coding sequence is TGTGCCAGCAGTTCGGGACCCAATGAAAAACTGTTTTTT. Translating it yields CASSSGPNEKLFF. The variable domain in full, completed from reference TRBV2 and TRBJ1-4, reads EPEVTQTPSHQVTQMGQEVILRCVPISNHLYFYWYRQILGQKVEFLVSFYNNEISEKSEIFDDQFSVERPDGSNFTLKIRSTKLEDSAMYFCASSSGPNEKLFFGSGTQLSVL.

This clone was counted only a few times. The chain employs TRBV5-1 and TRBJ2-5; D might be TRBD2 (6 bases). The CDR3 runs 17 residues. V lost 0 bases and J 5 bases, leaving 20 bases between the germline ends. The germline V gene encodes CDR1 SGHRS and CDR2 YFSETQ. CDR3 residues: CASSLARTKRNRETQYF. The CDR3 nucleotides are TGCGCCAGCAGCTTGGCCCGGACTAAGCGGAATAGGGAGACCCAGTACTTC.

This clone has just a few counts. The J gene is TRBJ1-5, the V gene TRBV6-5, with a weak D call TRBD1 (5 bases). Trimming took 6 bases from V and 7 from J, leaving 13 bases between them. Germline V gene data show CDR1 as MNHEY and CDR2 as SVGAGI. The CDR3 runs 13 residues. This CDR3 reads CASSRDLIQPQHF. The CDR3 DNA sequence: TGTGCCAGCAGCCGGGACTTAATACAGCCCCAGCATTTT.